This TCR beta chain was profiled in a study of control samples from healthy donors and cancer patients. This CDR3 comprises 13 residues. The germline CDR1 and CDR2 sequences are LGHDT and YNNKEL (reference sequence). V shed 1 base and J shed 4 bases, with 7 bases lying between them. Profiled with immunoSEQ multiplex PCR; TCRdb holds only in-frame clones, not every one. The sample contains approximately 140,000 clones, roughly nine tenths of which appear only once. The chain couples TRBV3-1 (or the pseudogene TRBV3-2) to TRBJ1-1, with D hard to call. This clonotype originated in a woman under 40 in good health. Sample: blood. CDR3: CASSQVSGTEAFF. The CDR3 coding sequence is TGTGCCAGCAGCCAAGTGTCCGGCACTGAAGCTTTCTTT.